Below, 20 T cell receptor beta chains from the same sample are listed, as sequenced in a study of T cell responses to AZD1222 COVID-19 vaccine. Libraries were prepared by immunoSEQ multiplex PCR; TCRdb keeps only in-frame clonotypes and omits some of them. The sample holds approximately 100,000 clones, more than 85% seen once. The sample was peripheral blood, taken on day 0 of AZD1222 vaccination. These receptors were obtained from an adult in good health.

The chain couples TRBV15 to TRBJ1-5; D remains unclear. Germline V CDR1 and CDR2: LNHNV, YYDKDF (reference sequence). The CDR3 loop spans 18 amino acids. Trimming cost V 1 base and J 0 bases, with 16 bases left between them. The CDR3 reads CATSRAQAPGHSNQPQHF. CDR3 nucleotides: TGTGCCACCAGCAGAGCCCAGGCCCCCGGGCATAGCAATCAGCCCCAGCATTTT.

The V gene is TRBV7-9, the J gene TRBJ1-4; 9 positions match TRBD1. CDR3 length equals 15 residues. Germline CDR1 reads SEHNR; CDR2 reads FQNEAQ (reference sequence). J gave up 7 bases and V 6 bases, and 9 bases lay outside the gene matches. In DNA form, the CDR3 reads TGTGCCAGCAGTTTCACCGGGACAGGGTCTGAAAAACTGTTTTTT. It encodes CASSFTGTGSEKLFF.

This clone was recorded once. The CDR3, as DNA: TGTGCCAGCAGCCCAAGCGGTAACTCCTACAATGAGCAGTTCTTC. Protein: CASSPSGNSYNEQFF. The gene calls are TRBV7-3 and TRBJ2-1, with D perhaps TRBD2 (5 bases). The germline gives CDR1 SGHTA, CDR2 FQGTGA. CDR3 length equals 15 residues. V lost 5 bases to trimming and J lost 0 bases, with 11 bases between them.

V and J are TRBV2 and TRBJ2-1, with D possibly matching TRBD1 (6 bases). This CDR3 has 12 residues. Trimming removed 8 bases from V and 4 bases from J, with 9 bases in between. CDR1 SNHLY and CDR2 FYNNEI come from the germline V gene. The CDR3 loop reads CASRTVYNEQFF. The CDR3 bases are TGTGCCAGCCGGACAGTATACAATGAGCAGTTCTTC. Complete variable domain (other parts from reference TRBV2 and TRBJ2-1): EPEVTQTPSHQVTQMGQEVILRCVPISNHLYFYWYRQILGQKVEFLVSFYNNEISEKSEIFDDQFSVERPDGSNFTLKIRSTKLEDSAMYFCASRTVYNEQFFGPGTRLTVL.

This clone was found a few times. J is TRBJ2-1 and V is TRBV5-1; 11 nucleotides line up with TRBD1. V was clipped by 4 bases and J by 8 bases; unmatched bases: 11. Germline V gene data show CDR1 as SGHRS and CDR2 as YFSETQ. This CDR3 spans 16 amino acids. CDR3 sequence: CASSPFWTGGSDEQFF. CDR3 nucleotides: TGCGCCAGCAGCCCCTTCTGGACAGGGGGCTCGGATGAGCAGTTCTTC.

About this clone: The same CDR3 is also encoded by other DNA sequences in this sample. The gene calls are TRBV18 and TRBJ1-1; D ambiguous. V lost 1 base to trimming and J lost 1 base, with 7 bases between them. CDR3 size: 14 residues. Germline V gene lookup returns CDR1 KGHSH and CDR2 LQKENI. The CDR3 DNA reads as TGTGCCAGCTCACCACAGGTGACGAACACTGAAGCTTTCTTT. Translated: CASSPQVTNTEAFF.

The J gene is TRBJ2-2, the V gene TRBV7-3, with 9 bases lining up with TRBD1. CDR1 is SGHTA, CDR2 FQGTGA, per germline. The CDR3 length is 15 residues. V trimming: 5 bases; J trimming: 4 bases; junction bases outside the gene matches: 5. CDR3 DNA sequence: TGTGCCAGCAGCCCAGGGGACAGGGCCACCGGGGAGCTGTTTTTT. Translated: CASSPGDRATGELFF.

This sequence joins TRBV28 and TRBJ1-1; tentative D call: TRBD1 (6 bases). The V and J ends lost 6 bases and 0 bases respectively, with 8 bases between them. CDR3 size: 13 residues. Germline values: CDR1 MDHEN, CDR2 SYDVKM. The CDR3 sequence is CASSGQMNTEAFF. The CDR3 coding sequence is TGTGCCAGCAGCGGACAGATGAACACTGAAGCTTTCTTT.

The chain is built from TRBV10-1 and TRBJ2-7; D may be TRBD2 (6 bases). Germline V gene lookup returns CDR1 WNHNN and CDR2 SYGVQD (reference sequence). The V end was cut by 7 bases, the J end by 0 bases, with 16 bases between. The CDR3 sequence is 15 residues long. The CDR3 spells CASNSRGGASYEQYF. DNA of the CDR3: TGCGCCAGCAATAGTAGGGGCGGGGCCTCCTACGAGCAGTACTTC.

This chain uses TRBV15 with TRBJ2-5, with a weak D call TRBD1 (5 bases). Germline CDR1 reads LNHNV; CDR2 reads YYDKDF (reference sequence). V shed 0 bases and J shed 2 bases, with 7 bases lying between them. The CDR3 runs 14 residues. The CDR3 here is CATSRDRAQETQYF. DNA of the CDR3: TGTGCCACCAGCAGAGACAGGGCTCAAGAGACCCAGTACTTC.

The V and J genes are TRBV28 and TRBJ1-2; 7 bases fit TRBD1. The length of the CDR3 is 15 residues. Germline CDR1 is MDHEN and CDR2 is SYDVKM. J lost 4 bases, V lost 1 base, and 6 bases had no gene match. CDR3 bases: TGTGCCAGCAGTTTATTGACAGGGTCGGGCTATGGCTACACCTTC. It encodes CASSLLTGSGYGYTF.

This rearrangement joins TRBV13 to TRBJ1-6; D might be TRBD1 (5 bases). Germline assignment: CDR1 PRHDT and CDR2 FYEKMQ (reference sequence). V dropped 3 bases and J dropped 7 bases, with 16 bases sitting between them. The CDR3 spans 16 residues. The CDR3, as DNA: TGTGCCAGCAGCTTCGGAGGGGAAGTAGGCAATTCACCCCTCCACTTT. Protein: CASSFGGEVGNSPLHF. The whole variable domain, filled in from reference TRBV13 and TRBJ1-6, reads AAGVIQSPRHLIKEKRETATLKCYPIPRHDTVYWYQQGPGQDPQFLISFYEKMQSDKGSIPDRFSAQQFSDYHSELNMSSLELGDSALYFCASSFGGEVGNSPLHFGNGTRLTVT.

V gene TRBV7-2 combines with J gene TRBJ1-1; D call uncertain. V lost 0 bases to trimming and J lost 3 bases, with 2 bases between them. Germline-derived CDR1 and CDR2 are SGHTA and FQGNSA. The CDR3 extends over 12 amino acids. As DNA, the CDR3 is TGTGCCAGCAGCTTAGCTTACACTGAAGCTTTCTTT. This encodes CASSLAYTEAFF.

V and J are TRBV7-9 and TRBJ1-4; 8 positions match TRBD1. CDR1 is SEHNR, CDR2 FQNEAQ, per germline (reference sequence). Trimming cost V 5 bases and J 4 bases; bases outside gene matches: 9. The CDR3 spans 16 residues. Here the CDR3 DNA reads TGTGCCAGCAGCCTGGCTGGACAGGGCGATAATGAAAAACTGTTTTTT. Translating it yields CASSLAGQGDNEKLFF.

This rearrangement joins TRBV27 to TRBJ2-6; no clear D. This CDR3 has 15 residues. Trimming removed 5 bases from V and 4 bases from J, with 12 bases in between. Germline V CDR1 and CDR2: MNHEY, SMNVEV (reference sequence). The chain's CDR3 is CASSPSLGGANVLTF. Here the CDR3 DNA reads TGTGCCAGCAGTCCCTCCCTGGGCGGGGCCAACGTCCTGACTTTC.

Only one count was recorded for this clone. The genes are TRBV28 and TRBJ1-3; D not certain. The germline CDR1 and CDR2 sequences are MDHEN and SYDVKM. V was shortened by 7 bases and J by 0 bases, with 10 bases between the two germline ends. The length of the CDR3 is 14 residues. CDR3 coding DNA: TGTGCCAGCAATGGCCGAAGCTCTGGAAACACCATATATTTT. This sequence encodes CASNGRSSGNTIYF.

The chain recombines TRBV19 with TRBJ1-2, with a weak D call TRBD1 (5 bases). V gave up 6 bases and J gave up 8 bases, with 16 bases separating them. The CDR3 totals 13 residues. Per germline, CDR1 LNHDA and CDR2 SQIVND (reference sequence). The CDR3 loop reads CASRTHGTHGYTF. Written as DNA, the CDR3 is TGTGCCAGTAGAACTCACGGGACGCACGGCTACACCTTC.

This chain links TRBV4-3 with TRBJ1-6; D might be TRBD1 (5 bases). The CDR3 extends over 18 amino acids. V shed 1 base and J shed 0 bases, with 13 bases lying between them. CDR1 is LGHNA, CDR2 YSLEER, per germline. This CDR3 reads CASSQGTDGGSYNSPLHF. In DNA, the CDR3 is TGCGCCAGCAGCCAAGGGACCGACGGGGGCTCCTATAATTCACCCCTCCACTTT.

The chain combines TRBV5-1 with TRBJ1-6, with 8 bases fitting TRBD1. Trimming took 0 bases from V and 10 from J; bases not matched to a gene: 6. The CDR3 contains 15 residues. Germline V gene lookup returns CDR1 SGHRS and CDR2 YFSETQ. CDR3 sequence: CASSLGQGNGSPLHF. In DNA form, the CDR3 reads TGCGCCAGCAGCTTGGGACAGGGGAATGGATCACCCCTCCACTTT. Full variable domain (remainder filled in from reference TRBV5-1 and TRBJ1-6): KAGVTQTPRYLIKTRGQQVTLSCSPISGHRSVSWYQQTPGQGLQFLFEYFSETQRNKGNFPGRFSGRQFSNSRSEMNVSTLELGDSALYLCASSLGQGNGSPLHFGNGTRLTVT.

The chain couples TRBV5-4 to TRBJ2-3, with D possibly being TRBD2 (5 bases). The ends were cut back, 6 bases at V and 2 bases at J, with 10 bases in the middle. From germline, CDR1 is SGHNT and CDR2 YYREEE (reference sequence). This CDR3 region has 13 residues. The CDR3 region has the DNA TGTGCCAGCACCCCCCGGGACACAGATACGCAGTATTTT. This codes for CASTPRDTDTQYF.